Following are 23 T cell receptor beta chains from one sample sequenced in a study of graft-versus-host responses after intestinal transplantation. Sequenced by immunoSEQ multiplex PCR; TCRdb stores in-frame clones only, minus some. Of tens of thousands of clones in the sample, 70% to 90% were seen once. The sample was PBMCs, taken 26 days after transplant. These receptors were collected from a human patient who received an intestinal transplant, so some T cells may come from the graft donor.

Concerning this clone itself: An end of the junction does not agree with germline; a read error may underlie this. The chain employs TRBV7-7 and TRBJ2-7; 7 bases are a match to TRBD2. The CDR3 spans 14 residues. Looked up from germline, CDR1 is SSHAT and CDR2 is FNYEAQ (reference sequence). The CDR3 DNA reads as TGTGCTAGCAGCCCGAGGGAGGGCTCCTACGAGCAGTACTTC. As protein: CASSPREGSYEQYF.

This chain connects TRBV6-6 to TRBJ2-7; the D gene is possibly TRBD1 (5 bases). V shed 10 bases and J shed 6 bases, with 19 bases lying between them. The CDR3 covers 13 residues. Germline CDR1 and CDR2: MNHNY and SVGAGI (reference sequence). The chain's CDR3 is CATQLEGVTEQYF. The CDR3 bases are TGTGCCACACAATTAGAAGGGGTCACCGAGCAGTACTTC.

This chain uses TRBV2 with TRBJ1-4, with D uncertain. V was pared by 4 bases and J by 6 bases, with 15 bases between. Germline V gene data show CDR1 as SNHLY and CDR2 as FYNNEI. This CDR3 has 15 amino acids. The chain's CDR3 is CASSGPGDGDEKLFF. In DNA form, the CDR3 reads TGTGCCAGCAGTGGACCGGGAGATGGTGATGAAAAACTGTTTTTT.

The CDR3 here is CASSSRDSYEQYF. The CDR3 nucleotides are TGTGCCAGCAGCTCCCGGGACAGCTACGAGCAGTACTTC. The rearrangement links TRBV7-9 to TRBJ2-7, with 7 nucleotides matching TRBD1. The CDR3 totals 13 residues. V lost 4 bases to trimming and J lost 3 bases; unmatched junction nucleotides: 3. CDR1 is SEHNR, CDR2 FQNEAQ, per germline (reference sequence). Drawing the rest from reference TRBV7-9 and TRBJ2-7, the complete variable domain is DTGVSQNPRHKITKRGQNVTFRCDPISEHNRLYWYRQTLGQGPEFLTYFQNEAQLEKSRLLSDRFSAERPKGSFSTLEIQRTEQGDSAMYLCASSSRDSYEQYFGPGTRLTVT.

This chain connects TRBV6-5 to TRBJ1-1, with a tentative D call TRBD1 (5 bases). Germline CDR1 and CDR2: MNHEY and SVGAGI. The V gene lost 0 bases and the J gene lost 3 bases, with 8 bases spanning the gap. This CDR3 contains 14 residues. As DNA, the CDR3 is TGTGCCAGCAGTTACTCGAAGGGGTACACTGAAGCTTTCTTT. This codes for CASSYSKGYTEAFF.

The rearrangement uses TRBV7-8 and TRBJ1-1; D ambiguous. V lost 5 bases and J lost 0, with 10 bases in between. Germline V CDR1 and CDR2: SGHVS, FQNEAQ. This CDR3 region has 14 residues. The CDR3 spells CASSLGTLNTEAFF. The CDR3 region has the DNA TGTGCCAGCAGCCTCGGTACCCTGAACACTGAAGCTTTCTTT.

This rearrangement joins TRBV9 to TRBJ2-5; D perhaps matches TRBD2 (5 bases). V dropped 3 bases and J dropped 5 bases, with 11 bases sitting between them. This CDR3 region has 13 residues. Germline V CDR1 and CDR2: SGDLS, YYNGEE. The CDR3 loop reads CASSAGVQETQYF. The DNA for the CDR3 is TGTGCCAGCAGCGCCGGGGTTCAGGAGACCCAGTACTTC.

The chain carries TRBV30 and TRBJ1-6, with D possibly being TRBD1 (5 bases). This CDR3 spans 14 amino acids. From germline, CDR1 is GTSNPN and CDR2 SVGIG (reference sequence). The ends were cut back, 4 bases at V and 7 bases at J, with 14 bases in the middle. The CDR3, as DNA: TGTGCCTGGATGGTGCGGGGGACCAATTCACCCCTCCACTTT. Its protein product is CAWMVRGTNSPLHF. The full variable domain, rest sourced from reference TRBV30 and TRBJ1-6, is SQTIHQWPATLVQPVGSPLSLECTVEGTSNPNLYWYRQAAGRGLQLLFYSVGIGQISSEVPQNLSASRPQDRQFILSSKKLLLSDSGFYLCAWMVRGTNSPLHFGNGTRLTVT.

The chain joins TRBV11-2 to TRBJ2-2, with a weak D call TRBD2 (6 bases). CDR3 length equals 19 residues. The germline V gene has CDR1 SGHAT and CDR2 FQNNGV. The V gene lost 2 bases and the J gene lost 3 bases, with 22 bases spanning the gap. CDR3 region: CASSLKKGSGALHTGELFF. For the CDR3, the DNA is TGTGCCAGCAGCTTAAAGAAGGGTAGCGGAGCCCTTCACACCGGGGAGCTGTTTTTT.

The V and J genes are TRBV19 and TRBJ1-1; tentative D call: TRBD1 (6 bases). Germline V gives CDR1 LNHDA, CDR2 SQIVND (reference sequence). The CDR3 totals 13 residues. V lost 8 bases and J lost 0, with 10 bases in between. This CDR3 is CASGQFLNTEAFF. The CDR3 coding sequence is TGTGCCAGTGGACAGTTCTTGAACACTGAAGCTTTCTTT.

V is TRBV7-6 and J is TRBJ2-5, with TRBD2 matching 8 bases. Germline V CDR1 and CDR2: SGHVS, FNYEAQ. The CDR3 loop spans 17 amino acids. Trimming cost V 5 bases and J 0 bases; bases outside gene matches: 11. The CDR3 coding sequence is TGTGCCAGCAGCCGCCCTTCGACGGGGGGGTACCAAGAGACCCAGTACTTC. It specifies CASSRPSTGGYQETQYF.

CDR3 DNA sequence: TGTGCCAGCAGCGTAGGGGGGGTGTCCTCTGGAAACACCATATATTTT. This gives the protein CASSVGGVSSGNTIYF. V usage is TRBV9 and J usage is TRBJ1-3; D perhaps matches TRBD1 (5 bases). This CDR3 is built from 16 residues. The ends were cut back, 0 bases at V and 0 bases at J, with 10 bases in the middle. Germline V CDR1 and CDR2: SGDLS, YYNGEE.

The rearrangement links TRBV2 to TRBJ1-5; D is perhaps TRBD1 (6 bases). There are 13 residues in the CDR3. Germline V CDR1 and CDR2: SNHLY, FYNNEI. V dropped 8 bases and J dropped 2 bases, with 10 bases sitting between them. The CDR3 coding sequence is TGTGCCAGCCGGGACACTCGCAATCAGCCCCAGCATTTT. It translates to CASRDTRNQPQHF.

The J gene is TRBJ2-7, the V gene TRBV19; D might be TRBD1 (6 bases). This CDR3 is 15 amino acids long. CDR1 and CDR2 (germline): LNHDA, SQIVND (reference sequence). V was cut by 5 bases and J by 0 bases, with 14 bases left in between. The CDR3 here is CASSGGDRPSYEQYF. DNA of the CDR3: TGTGCCAGTAGTGGGGGCGACAGACCCTCCTACGAGCAGTACTTC.

In DNA form, the CDR3 reads TGTGCCAGCAGCTTAGAGGGGGCCAGCTTCACTGAAGCTTTCTTT. This sequence encodes CASSLEGASFTEAFF. The chain links TRBV11-1 to TRBJ1-1; 7 nucleotides agree with TRBD1. The CDR3 spans 15 residues. Germline assignment: CDR1 SGHAT and CDR2 FQDESV (reference sequence). V lost 1 base and J lost 4; bases outside the gene matches: 6.

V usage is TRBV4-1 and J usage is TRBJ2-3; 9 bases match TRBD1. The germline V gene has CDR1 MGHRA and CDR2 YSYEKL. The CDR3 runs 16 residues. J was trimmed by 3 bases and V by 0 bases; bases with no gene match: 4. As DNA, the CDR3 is TGCGCCAGCAGCCAAGATCGGGACAGGGAAACAGATACGCAGTATTTT. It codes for CASSQDRDRETDTQYF.

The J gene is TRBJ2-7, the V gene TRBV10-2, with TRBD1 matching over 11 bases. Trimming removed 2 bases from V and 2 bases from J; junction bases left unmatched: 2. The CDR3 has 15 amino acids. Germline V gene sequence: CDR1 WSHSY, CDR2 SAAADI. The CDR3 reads CASSERTGGAYEQYF. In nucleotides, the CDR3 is TGCGCCAGCAGTGAGCGGACAGGGGGCGCCTACGAGCAGTACTTC.

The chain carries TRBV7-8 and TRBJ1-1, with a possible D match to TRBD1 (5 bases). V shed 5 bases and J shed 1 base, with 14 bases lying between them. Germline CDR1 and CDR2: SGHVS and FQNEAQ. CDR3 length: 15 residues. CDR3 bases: TGTGCCAGCAGCCCAGGGTCCGCGGAGAACACTGAAGCTTTCTTT. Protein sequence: CASSPGSAENTEAFF.

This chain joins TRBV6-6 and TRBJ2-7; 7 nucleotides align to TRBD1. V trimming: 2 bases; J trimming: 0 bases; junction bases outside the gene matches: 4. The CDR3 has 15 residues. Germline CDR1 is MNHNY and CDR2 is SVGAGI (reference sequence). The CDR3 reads CASSYEAGGSYEQYF. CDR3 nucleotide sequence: TGTGCCAGCAGTTACGAGGCAGGGGGCTCCTACGAGCAGTACTTC.

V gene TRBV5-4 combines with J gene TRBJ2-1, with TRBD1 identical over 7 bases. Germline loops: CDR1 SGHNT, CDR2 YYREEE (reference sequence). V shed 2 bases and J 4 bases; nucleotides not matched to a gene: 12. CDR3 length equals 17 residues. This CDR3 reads CASSLGPGGSGYNEQFF. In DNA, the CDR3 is TGTGCCAGCAGCTTAGGTCCAGGGGGAAGTGGTTACAATGAGCAGTTCTTC.

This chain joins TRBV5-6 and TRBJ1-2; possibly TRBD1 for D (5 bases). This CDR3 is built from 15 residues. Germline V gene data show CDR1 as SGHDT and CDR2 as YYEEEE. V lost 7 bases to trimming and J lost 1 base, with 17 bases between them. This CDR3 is CASSLGTGLNYGYTF. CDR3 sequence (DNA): TGTGCCAGCTCCTTGGGTACGGGACTTAACTATGGCTACACCTTC.

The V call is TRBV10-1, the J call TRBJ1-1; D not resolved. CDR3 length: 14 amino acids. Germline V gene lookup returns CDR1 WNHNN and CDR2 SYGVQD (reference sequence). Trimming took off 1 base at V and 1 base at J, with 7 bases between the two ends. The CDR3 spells CASSEYRQNTEAFF. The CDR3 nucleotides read TGCGCCAGCAGTGAGTACAGACAGAACACTGAAGCTTTCTTT.

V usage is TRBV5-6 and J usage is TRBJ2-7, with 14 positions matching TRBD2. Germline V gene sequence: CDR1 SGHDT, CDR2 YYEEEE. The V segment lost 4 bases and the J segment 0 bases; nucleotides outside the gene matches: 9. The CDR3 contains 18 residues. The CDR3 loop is CASSAGTSGGPSSYEQYF. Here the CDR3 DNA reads TGTGCCAGCAGCGCCGGGACTAGCGGGGGCCCAAGCTCCTACGAGCAGTACTTC.